This T cell receptor beta chain was recovered during a study of blood T cell repertoires in COVID-19. The wider study: In each case, the material was cDNA or gDNA derived from T cells, B-cell-depleted T cells, or PBMCs.

Source study methods: Amplification from reference gene primers served as the basis for estimated nucleated cell counts. Produced via immunoSEQ multiplex PCR; TCRdb's table is partial and in-frame only. For V, J and clone size, that table is used; D and trimming come from the DNA. The sample holds 180,000 or so clones, over 65% seen once. Participants were placed into cohorts based on the clinical history they reported. This sequence originates from a woman aged 45-65 years who had recovered from COVID-19. What was sequenced was PBMCs or T cells enriched from blood (not recorded which).

This CDR3 reads CASSSPGLAGGPVRETQYF. The CDR3 DNA reads as TGCGCCAGCAGCTCCCCGGGACTAGCGGGGGGGCCCGTCCGGGAGACCCAGTACTTC. The chain recombines TRBV5-1 with TRBJ2-5, with 16 bases identical to TRBD2. This CDR3 contains 19 residues. CDR1 and CDR2 (germline): SGHRS, YFSETQ. Unmatched junction bases numbered 13, after V lost 3 bases and J lost 5 bases.